This passage covers 18 T cell receptor beta chains from one sample sequenced in a study of early T cells in non-severe SARS-CoV-2 infection. TCRdb reanalysed the 5' RACE reads using MiXCR and keeps one entry per CDR3 protein. This sample has about 86,000 distinct CDR3 sequences; about 15% occur once, and the top ten carry about 7.5%. The sequencing input was whole blood. Source of these receptors: an adult who was a healthcare worker with PCR-confirmed SARS-CoV-2 infection or an uninfected control (not recorded which).

This clonotype was observed a handful of times. The CDR3 protein is CAIREVAYNEQFF. The CDR3 DNA follows: TGTGCCATCCGAGAGGTAGCCTACAATGAGCAGTTCTTC. This chain joins TRBV10-3 and TRBJ2-1; D not certain. The CDR3 is made up of 13 amino acids. Per germline, CDR1 ENHRY and CDR2 SYGVKD. V lost 8 bases and J 2 bases, leaving 10 bases between the germline ends.

This chain uses TRBV25-1 with TRBJ2-2; D may correspond to TRBD1 or TRBD2 (5 bases each). The CDR3 consists of 15 residues. Between the trimmed V and J ends, which lost 2 bases and 4 bases, there was a span of 11 bases. The germline CDR1 and CDR2 sequences are MGHDK and SYGVNS. CDR3 bases: TGTGCCAGCAGTGAACATGGGGGAAGCACCGGGGAGCTGTTTTTT. This encodes CASSEHGGSTGELFF.

This clonotype was counted a few times. This sequence joins TRBV29-1 and TRBJ1-1, with a possible D match to TRBD1 (6 bases). Per the germline V gene, CDR1 is SQVTM and CDR2 is ANQGSEA. The CDR3 has 16 amino acids. The V end was cut by 4 bases, the J end by 3 bases, with 21 bases between. In DNA form, the CDR3 reads TGCAGCGTTGTCCCTAGAAGGGGGACGAGGGACACTGAAGCTTTCTTT. It is translated as CSVVPRRGTRDTEAFF.

This clonotype was detected a few times. This sequence joins TRBV3-1 and TRBJ2-7; 8 bases are a match to TRBD2. This CDR3 is 13 amino acids long. The V gene end was trimmed by 1 base and the J gene end by 6 bases; junction bases not matched to a gene: 2. Germline V gene sequence: CDR1 LGHDT, CDR2 YNNKEL (reference sequence). CDR3: CASSQVAGGEQYF. Written as DNA, the CDR3 is TGTGCCAGCAGCCAAGTGGCGGGAGGCGAGCAGTACTTC.

V usage is TRBV5-1 and J usage is TRBJ2-7; 9 bases are shared with TRBD1. V shed 2 bases, J shed 5 bases, and the junction held 5 bases outside the gene matches. The CDR3 consists of 14 residues. CDR1 and CDR2 from the germline V gene are SGHRS and YFSETQ. In nucleotides, the CDR3 is TGCGCCAGCAGCTTTGGACAGGGGTCGAACGAGCAGTACTTC. It is translated as CASSFGQGSNEQYF.

The table lists this clonotype with a few counts. The chain has TRBV5-1 and TRBJ1-1; no firm D call. This CDR3 region has 14 residues. Trimming stripped 2 bases from V and 1 base from J, with 9 bases between. Germline assignment: CDR1 SGHRS and CDR2 YFSETQ. The CDR3 nucleotides are TGCGCCAGCAGCTTAACCCGACAGAACACTGAAGCTTTCTTT. Translation: CASSLTRQNTEAFF.

This clonotype was seen only a few times. This sequence joins TRBV13 and TRBJ1-6; no firm D call. The CDR3 covers 13 residues. CDR1 is PRHDT and CDR2 is FYEKMQ in the germline V gene (reference sequence). V was clipped by 4 bases and J by 7 bases, with 8 bases between them. CDR3 sequence reads: CASSSQRNSPLHF. CDR3 in DNA: TGTGCCAGCAGCTCACAGAGGAATTCACCCCTCCACTTT.

This chain connects TRBV12-3 or TRBV12-4 to TRBJ2-4; 7 positions agree with TRBD1. The CDR3 runs to 12 residues. The J segment lost 14 bases and the V segment lost 6 bases, leaving 10 bases of the junction unmatched. As DNA, the CDR3 is TGTGCCAGCAGCTTGGGTCCGGGACAGAAGTACTTC. Its protein product is CASSLGPGQKYF.

This clonotype has a single count. The V call is TRBV18, the J call TRBJ1-1; the D gene is possibly TRBD1 (5 bases). V was cut by 2 bases and J by 1 base, with 5 bases left in between. The length of the CDR3 is 13 residues. CDR1 is KGHSH and CDR2 is LQKENI in the germline V gene. CDR3 sequence: CASSPRGNTEAFF. The CDR3 DNA reads as TGTGCCAGCTCACCAAGGGGGAACACTGAAGCTTTCTTT.

This clonotype has at least ten counts. This sequence joins TRBV10-2 and TRBJ2-3; 7 positions agree with TRBD2. CDR3 length: 15 residues. Germline CDR1 and CDR2: WSHSY and SAAADI. V lost 8 bases and J lost 0; bases outside the gene matches: 8. CDR3 protein: CASRGLGLSTDTQYF. The CDR3 coding sequence is TGCGCCAGCCGCGGACTAGGACTTAGCACAGATACGCAGTATTTT.

This clonotype was observed a handful of times. CDR3 protein: CASSYGTVNTGELFF. In DNA, the CDR3 is TGTGCCAGCAGTTATGGGACGGTGAACACCGGGGAGCTGTTTTTT. The chain employs TRBV28 and TRBJ2-2, with D perhaps assigned TRBD1 or TRBD2 (5 bases each). This CDR3 is built from 15 residues. Deletions cut 4 bases from V and 1 base from J, with 10 bases between. Germline assignment: CDR1 MDHEN and CDR2 SYDVKM.

This clonotype occurred many times. The V call is TRBV13, the J call TRBJ2-7; D is unresolved. The germline V gene encodes CDR1 PRHDT and CDR2 FYEKMQ (reference sequence). The CDR3 has 12 residues. The V gene lost 0 bases and the J gene lost 6 bases, with 6 bases spanning the gap. CDR3 region: CASSLGRSEQYF. CDR3 nucleotide sequence: TGTGCCAGCAGCTTAGGAAGAAGCGAGCAGTACTTC.

The V call is TRBV20-1, the J call TRBJ2-1, with TRBD2 matching 12 bases. J was trimmed by 8 bases and V by 0 bases; bases with no gene match: 8. The CDR3 runs 16 residues. Germline CDR1 is DFQATT and CDR2 is SNEGSKA (reference sequence). The CDR3 region is CSARDKTSGSFDEQFF. In DNA, the CDR3 is TGCAGTGCTAGAGACAAGACTAGCGGGAGTTTTGATGAGCAGTTCTTC.

The V call is TRBV19, the J call TRBJ2-1, with TRBD1 identical over 8 bases. Germline loops: CDR1 LNHDA, CDR2 SQIVND (reference sequence). The CDR3 runs to 13 residues. The V and J ends lost 5 bases and 10 bases, in that order; junction bases with no gene match: 7. The DNA for the CDR3 is TGTGCCAGTAGTGGACAGGGTGTCGGCGAGCAGTTCTTC. Its protein product is CASSGQGVGEQFF.

This clonotype was counted only a few times. The gene calls are TRBV9 and TRBJ2-1; 8 bases are shared with TRBD2. The CDR3 consists of 17 residues. Germline loops: CDR1 SGDLS, CDR2 YYNGEE. V lost 0 bases, J lost 0 bases, and 5 bases stayed unmatched. As DNA, the CDR3 is TGTGCCAGCAGCGTAGATGGCGGGAGGACCTCCTACAATGAGCAGTTCTTC. It yields the protein CASSVDGGRTSYNEQFF.

This clonotype showed up many times. As DNA, the CDR3 is TGTGCCTGGGACACTCAATCTGGAAACACCATATATTTT. Encoded protein: CAWDTQSGNTIYF. The chain combines TRBV30 with TRBJ1-3, with no clear D. Germline CDR1 reads GTSNPN; CDR2 reads SVGIG (reference sequence). The ends were cut back, 5 bases at V and 1 base at J, with 9 bases in the middle. This CDR3 has 13 residues. The complete variable domain, with remaining parts taken from reference TRBV30 and TRBJ1-3, reads SQTIHQWPATLVQPVGSPLSLECTVEGTSNPNLYWYRQAAGRGLQLLFYSVGIGQISSEVPQNLSASRPQDRQFILSSKKLLLSDSGFYLCAWDTQSGNTIYFGEGSWLTVV.

The V call is TRBV7-9, the J call TRBJ2-7, with 12 bases aligning to TRBD2. The germline V gene has CDR1 SEHNR and CDR2 FQNEAQ (reference sequence). The V segment lost 3 bases and the J segment 6 bases; nucleotides outside the gene matches: 3. The CDR3 is 14 residues long. The CDR3 DNA follows: TGTGCCAGCAGCTTGGGGGGACTAGCGGGCGAGCAGTACTTC. It codes for CASSLGGLAGEQYF.

Comment on this clonotype: A read error may account for a junction end that differs from germline. The chain couples TRBV12-3 or TRBV12-4 to TRBJ2-2; 14 nucleotides align to TRBD2. This CDR3 region has 16 residues. CDR3 DNA: TGTGCCAGCAGACGCTTGACTAGCGGGAGGGCCGGGGAGCTGGTTTTT. Translation: CASRRLTSGRAGELVF.